A selection of T cell receptor beta chains follows, all from one sample in a study of siplizumab effects on memory and regulatory T cells. Measured with immunoSEQ multiplex PCR; TCRdb has only the in-frame clones, and not every one. The profile shows fewer than 120,000 clones, roughly 90% of them singletons. The sequencing input was CD4+ T cells sorted from blood. All receptors derive from a human donor in good health. The CDR3 runs from the conserved cysteine through the conserved F or W.

CDR3 protein: CASSLAGESTGELFF
J gene: TRBJ2-2
V gene: TRBV7-2

CDR3 protein: CASTQGTGYYEQYF
J gene: TRBJ2-7
V gene: TRBV6-5

CDR3 protein: CASNPGGPGYTF
J gene: TRBJ1-2
V gene: TRBV19

CDR3 protein: CASSPLYSDTQYF
J gene: TRBJ2-3
V gene: TRBV7-2

CDR3 protein: CASSEGYPYEQYF
J gene: TRBJ2-7
V gene: TRBV18

CDR3 protein: CASSPDSSNYEQYF
J gene: TRBJ2-7
V gene: TRBV18

CDR3 protein: CASSFWTGADSPLHF
J gene: TRBJ1-6
V gene: TRBV5-1

CDR3 protein: CASSPPLETQYF
J gene: TRBJ2-5
V gene: TRBV18

CDR3 protein: CASSQDQLRNYGYTF
J gene: TRBJ1-2
V gene: TRBV4-1

CDR3 protein: CASGLVVGLLAGVGEQFF
J gene: TRBJ2-1
V gene: TRBV12-5

CDR3 protein: CASSLERRGGETQYF
J gene: TRBJ2-5
V gene: TRBV5-4

CDR3 protein: CASSRKDSYNEQFF
J gene: TRBJ2-1
V gene: TRBV5-6

CDR3 protein: CASSLVGDSYNEQFF
J gene: TRBJ2-1
V gene: TRBV5-1

CDR3 protein: CASSLLVNYEQYF
J gene: TRBJ2-7
V gene: TRBV5-1

CDR3 protein: CSAPRGNEQFF
J gene: TRBJ2-1
V gene: TRBV20-1

CDR3 protein: CASSPRGGGFETQYF
J gene: TRBJ2-5
V gene: TRBV6-5

CDR3 protein: CASTLGGEQYF
J gene: TRBJ2-7
V gene: TRBV6-1

CDR3 protein: CSGESVGPKGEAFF
J gene: TRBJ1-1
V gene: TRBV29-1

CDR3 protein: CASSTLSRRASTDTQYF
J gene: TRBJ2-3
V gene: TRBV19

CDR3 protein: CASSSTADTQYF
J gene: TRBJ2-3
V gene: TRBV11-3

CDR3 protein: CASGGQGHYGYTF
J gene: TRBJ1-2
V gene: TRBV27

CDR3 protein: CASSEIGQENIQYF
J gene: TRBJ2-4
V gene: TRBV2

CDR3 protein: CASSWTGGTEAFF
J gene: TRBJ1-1
V gene: TRBV6-5

CDR3 protein: CASGEGAGHTDTQYF
J gene: TRBJ2-3
V gene: TRBV5-1

CDR3 protein: CASRRTETYEQYF
J gene: TRBJ2-7
V gene: TRBV6-5

CDR3 protein: CAWNTGGLDTEAFF
J gene: TRBJ1-1
V gene: TRBV30

CDR3 protein: CASSLVARAGTGELFF
J gene: TRBJ2-2
V gene: TRBV5-4

CDR3 protein: CAWSGDSGSGEQYF
J gene: TRBJ2-7
V gene: TRBV30

CDR3 protein: CASSLSPLPNEQFF
J gene: TRBJ2-1
V gene: TRBV9

CDR3 protein: CASSVTSGSTDTQYF
J gene: TRBJ2-3
V gene: TRBV21-1

CDR3 protein: CASKSGLALTGELFF
J gene: TRBJ2-2
V gene: TRBV6-6

CDR3 protein: CASSTPSGRAGSYNEQFF
J gene: TRBJ2-1
V gene: TRBV5-5

CDR3 protein: CASSSRTGANTEAFF
J gene: TRBJ1-1
V gene: TRBV5-1

CDR3 protein: CASSLAVEADHTPEAFF
J gene: TRBJ1-1
V gene: TRBV7-9

CDR3 protein: CASSLTANYGYTF
J gene: TRBJ1-2
V gene: TRBV5-8

CDR3 protein: CAIRLGLSTYEQYF
J gene: TRBJ2-7
V gene: TRBV10-3

CDR3 protein: CASSFASNLEGNTIYF
J gene: TRBJ1-3
V gene: TRBV11-2

CDR3 protein: CASSRGQDAGETQYF
J gene: TRBJ2-5
V gene: TRBV5-4

CDR3 protein: CASSQETRGSLGGEKLFF
J gene: TRBJ1-4
V gene: TRBV4-2

CDR3 protein: CASSLSLAGVNEQYF
J gene: TRBJ2-7
V gene: TRBV5-1

CDR3 protein: CATSTDLALSRPSAFF
J gene: TRBJ1-1
V gene: TRBV15

CDR3 protein: CASSADSYGYTF
J gene: TRBJ1-2
V gene: TRBV5-4

CDR3 protein: CASSLPSLYYGYTF
J gene: TRBJ1-2
V gene: TRBV5-4

CDR3 protein: CAGTSSGRPYEQYF
J gene: TRBJ2-7
V gene: TRBV7-9

CDR3 protein: CASSLGVGLEKNIQYF
J gene: TRBJ2-4
V gene: TRBV7-9

CDR3 protein: CASSLAGGGYGYTF
J gene: TRBJ1-2
V gene: TRBV4-2

CDR3 protein: CASSPWTSPGPYEQYF
J gene: TRBJ2-7
V gene: TRBV7-9

CDR3 protein: CASSLSLGVNTEAFF
J gene: TRBJ1-1
V gene: TRBV5-1

CDR3 protein: CASGPGGSNTGELFF
J gene: TRBJ2-2
V gene: TRBV5-1

CDR3 protein: CASSEVMSYGYTF
J gene: TRBJ1-2
V gene: TRBV2

CDR3 protein: CASSPTGHHTGELFF
J gene: TRBJ2-2
V gene: TRBV19

CDR3 protein: CASSEESDRIYEQYF
J gene: -
V gene: TRBV18